A single sample gave rise to the 30 T cell receptor beta chains below, sequenced in a study of blood T cell repertoires in COVID-19. Assay: immunoSEQ multiplex PCR; the TCRdb copy retains only in-frame clones and omits some. The table lists a few hundred thousand clones, 80% to 85% of them singletons. Sequenced material: peripheral blood. The source is a woman aged 60-70 years with acute or convalescent COVID-19.

The genes are TRBV7-2 and TRBJ1-5, with D maybe TRBD1 (6 bases). The V end lost 5 bases, the J end lost 5 bases, and 13 bases lay between the germline ends. The germline CDR1 and CDR2 sequences are SGHTA and FQGNSA. The CDR3 runs 14 residues. The CDR3 DNA reads TGTGCCAGCAGCGCACAGGGTGGGGATCAGCCCCAGCATTTT. Amino acid sequence: CASSAQGGDQPQHF.

The chain is built from TRBV9 and TRBJ2-3, with unresolved D. Between the trimmed V and J ends, which lost 0 bases and 5 bases, there was a span of 4 bases. The CDR3 is 12 residues long. The germline CDR1 and CDR2 sequences are SGDLS and YYNGEE. CDR3 sequence (DNA): TGTGCCAGCAGCGTAGGTCTAGATACGCAGTATTTT. It specifies CASSVGLDTQYF.

This clone was counted only a few times. CDR3 bases: TGCGCCAGCAGCAAGGACAGGGGGTCTGGAAACACCATATATTTT. Residues: CASSKDRGSGNTIYF. The chain employs TRBV5-1 and TRBJ1-3; 10 nucleotides line up with TRBD1. The germline CDR1 and CDR2 sequences are SGHRS and YFSETQ. With 4 bases clipped from V and 1 base from J, the junction kept 2 bases outside the gene matches. CDR3 length: 15 amino acids.

This clone was detected once. This sequence joins TRBV28 and TRBJ1-1; D unclear. The V and J ends lost 2 bases and 1 base respectively, with 8 bases between them. The CDR3 has 14 amino acids. CDR1 and CDR2 (germline): MDHEN, SYDVKM. The CDR3 DNA sequence: TGTGCCAGCAGTTTACCCTTTCGGAACACTGAAGCTTTCTTT. It translates to CASSLPFRNTEAFF.

The V call is TRBV11-3, the J call TRBJ2-1; TRBD2 is a possible D gene (5 bases). Trimming shortened V by 5 bases and J by 2 bases, and 10 bases separated the two germline ends. CDR1 is SGHNT, CDR2 YENEEA, per germline. This CDR3 spans 14 amino acids. The CDR3 here is CASSPGGAYNEQFF. In DNA form, the CDR3 reads TGTGCCAGCAGCCCAGGAGGAGCCTACAATGAGCAGTTCTTC. Supplemented by reference TRBV11-3 and TRBJ2-1, the full variable domain reads EAGVVQSPRYKIIEKKQPVAFWCNPISGHNTLYWYLQNLGQGPELLIRYENEEAVDDSQLPKDRFSAERLKGVDSTLKIQPAELGDSAVYLCASSPGGAYNEQFFGPGTRLTVL.

The chain carries TRBV27 and TRBJ2-1; 8 positions match TRBD2. The trim removed 7 bases at V and 6 bases at J, leaving 5 bases unmatched. This CDR3 is built from 13 residues. Germline V gene sequence: CDR1 MNHEY, CDR2 SMNVEV (reference sequence). In nucleotides, the CDR3 is TGTGCCAGCAAACCCCGGGGGGGCAATGAGCAGTTCTTC. Its translation is CASKPRGGNEQFF.

For this clone: The junction differs from germline at one of its ends, possibly a read error. The chain uses TRBV6-6 and TRBJ1-2, with D maybe TRBD1 (6 bases). Per the germline V gene, CDR1 is MNHNY and CDR2 is SVGAGI (reference sequence). This CDR3 contains 16 residues. In DNA, the CDR3 is TGTGCCAGCAGCCCAGGGAGGGGGGCGCACAACTATGGCTACACCTTT. This translates into CASSPGRGAHNYGYTF.

The chain uses TRBV19 and TRBJ1-4; no definite D call. V lost 9 bases, J lost 8 bases, and 19 bases lay in between. CDR1 is LNHDA and CDR2 is SQIVND in the germline V gene (reference sequence). This CDR3 has 14 amino acids. CDR3 coding DNA: TGTGCCAGCAGCCCCGTCGCGCCGGGGGAAAAACTGTTTTTT. Translating it yields CASSPVAPGEKLFF.

The genes are TRBV11-2 and TRBJ1-1; tentatively, D is TRBD1 (6 bases). Germline loops: CDR1 SGHAT, CDR2 FQNNGV. V shed 5 bases and J shed 5 bases, with 12 bases lying between them. This CDR3 comprises 13 residues. In DNA, the CDR3 is TGTGCCAGCAGCGGGCGAACAGGGACTGAAGCTTTCTTT. As protein: CASSGRTGTEAFF.

This clone was counted ten times or more. The chain combines TRBV28 with TRBJ1-1; 7 nucleotides match TRBD1. With V trimmed by 5 bases and J by 7 bases, 16 bases remained unmatched. There are 16 residues in the CDR3. Germline CDR1 and CDR2: MDHEN and SYDVKM. The CDR3 nucleotides are TGTGCCAGCAGTCGACAGGGTAAAAGGTTGGCGCTTGAAGCTTTCTTT. This sequence encodes CASSRQGKRLALEAFF.

The chain uses TRBV28 and TRBJ1-2; TRBD1 matches at 7 bases. CDR3 length equals 14 residues. Unmatched junction bases numbered 8, after V lost 6 bases and J lost 4 bases. The germline CDR1 and CDR2 sequences are MDHEN and SYDVKM. This chain's CDR3 is CASRDVTGAYGYTF. In DNA form, the CDR3 reads TGTGCCAGCAGGGACGTAACAGGGGCCTATGGCTACACCTTC.

The V call is TRBV2, the J call TRBJ1-5; TRBD1 matches at 11 bases. CDR3 size: 15 residues. The ends lost 9 bases at V and 2 bases at J; junction bases unmatched: 6. Germline CDR1 is SNHLY and CDR2 is FYNNEI. The CDR3 bases are TGTGCCAGGGGACAGGGGGGATCCGGCAATCAGCCCCAGCATTTT. The encoded protein is CARGQGGSGNQPQHF.

The chain couples TRBV9 to TRBJ1-2, with 8 bases matching TRBD1. The germline CDR1 and CDR2 sequences are SGDLS and YYNGEE. The CDR3 extends over 14 amino acids. V trimming: 3 bases; J trimming: 4 bases; junction bases outside the gene matches: 5. CDR3 in amino acids: CASSASGGSYGYTF. CDR3 nucleotide sequence: TGTGCCAGCAGCGCCTCAGGGGGCTCCTATGGCTACACCTTC.

There are a few counts of this clone. The rearrangement uses TRBV4-2 and TRBJ1-2; 7 nucleotides line up with TRBD1. CDR1 and CDR2 from the germline V gene are LGHNA and YNFKEQ. J gave up 4 bases and V 0 bases, and 5 bases lay outside the gene matches. The CDR3 runs to 15 residues. CDR3 nucleotide sequence: TGTGCCAGCAGCCAAGAAAAAGGGGGCGCCTATGGCTACACCTTC. Translation: CASSQEKGGAYGYTF.

This clone was observed once. CDR3 nucleotides: TGTGCCAGCAGTTTACCCGCCAGGCCCTACAATGAGCAGTTCTTC. Protein sequence: CASSLPARPYNEQFF. This rearrangement joins TRBV28 to TRBJ2-1; unclear D gene. This CDR3 region has 15 residues. Germline V gene sequence: CDR1 MDHEN, CDR2 SYDVKM. V was clipped by 2 bases and J by 2 bases, with 10 bases between them.

The rearrangement joins TRBV12-3 or TRBV12-4 to TRBJ1-2; unclear D gene. The CDR3 spans 13 residues. V lost 5 bases, J lost 8 bases, and 15 bases lay in between. In DNA, the CDR3 is TGTGCCAGCAGTGCCGGGAGGGCGGGCGGCTACACCTTC. Its translation: CASSAGRAGGYTF.

The chain is built from TRBV6-2 or TRBV6-3 and TRBJ2-7; 7 positions agree with TRBD1. CDR3 length: 13 residues. Germline V gives CDR1 MNHEY, CDR2 SVGEGT. The V and J ends lost 5 bases and 3 bases, in that order; junction bases with no gene match: 4. Written as DNA, the CDR3 is TGTGCCAGCAGTCCGACAGGGTTCTACGAGCAGTACTTC. It encodes CASSPTGFYEQYF.

This chain uses TRBV6-2 or TRBV6-3 with TRBJ2-5; D may be TRBD1 (8 bases). V lost 6 bases to trimming and J lost 5 bases, with 19 bases between them. The CDR3 is made up of 15 amino acids. From germline, CDR1 is MNHEY and CDR2 SVGEGT. The CDR3 DNA sequence: TGTGCCAGCAGCCGGACAGGGAGGGAATGGGAGACCCAGTACTTC. It is translated as CASSRTGREWETQYF.

The genes are TRBV7-8 and TRBJ1-3, with 7 bases matching TRBD1. Per germline, CDR1 SGHVS and CDR2 FQNEAQ. The CDR3 has 16 residues. The J segment lost 0 bases and the V segment lost 3 bases, leaving 5 bases of the junction unmatched. This CDR3 is CASSFGDSNSGNTIYF. The CDR3 bases are TGTGCCAGCAGCTTTGGGGACAGCAACTCTGGAAACACCATATATTTT.

The chain couples TRBV21-1 to TRBJ1-2. TRBV21-1 is given as a pseudogene. The CDR3 loop spans 10 amino acids. The CDR3 is CAIKRGGYTF. Here the CDR3 DNA reads TGTGCCATCAAACGGGGGGGCTACACCTTC.

The V and J genes are TRBV3-1 (or the pseudogene TRBV3-2) and TRBJ1-3, with 8 bases lining up with TRBD1. CDR3 length: 18 amino acids. After removal of 4 bases from V and 0 bases from J, the junction contained 11 bases not matched to a gene. Germline CDR1 reads LGHDT; CDR2 reads YNNKEL (reference sequence). The chain's CDR3 is CASSPYPPGQASGNTIYF. CDR3 bases: TGTGCCAGCAGCCCCTACCCCCCGGGACAGGCCTCTGGAAACACCATATATTTT.

V is TRBV18 and J is TRBJ1-2, with 11 nucleotides matching TRBD1. The trim removed 6 bases at V and 7 bases at J, leaving 1 base unmatched. The CDR3 is 12 residues long. Germline CDR1 and CDR2: KGHSH and LQKENI. The CDR3 DNA reads TGTGCCAGCTCCGGACAGGGGGCTGGCTACACCTTC. Amino acid sequence: CASSGQGAGYTF.

This chain uses TRBV5-1 with TRBJ1-1, with 7 nucleotides matching TRBD1. The germline V gene encodes CDR1 SGHRS and CDR2 YFSETQ. There are 14 residues in the CDR3. V lost 4 bases to trimming and J lost 0 bases; unmatched junction nucleotides: 3. CDR3 residues: CASSLQGMNTEAFF. DNA for the CDR3: TGCGCCAGCAGCCTACAGGGGATGAACACTGAAGCTTTCTTT.

There are a few counts of this clone. The chain uses TRBV7-2 and TRBJ2-2; 12 bases fit TRBD2. CDR1 and CDR2 (germline): SGHTA, FQGNSA. The CDR3 spans 19 residues. V lost 3 bases to trimming and J lost 1 base; unmatched junction nucleotides: 9. The CDR3 DNA follows: TGTGCCAGCAGCTTGAGTCTAGCGGGGGGGCTTGGGAACACCGGGGAGCTGTTTTTT. Protein sequence: CASSLSLAGGLGNTGELFF.

This clone was detected once. The J gene is TRBJ2-3, the V gene TRBV18; TRBD2 matches at 7 bases. Per germline, CDR1 KGHSH and CDR2 LQKENI. This CDR3 spans 18 amino acids. J lost 8 bases, V lost 0 bases, and 17 bases had no gene match. The DNA for the CDR3 is TGTGCCAGCTCACCACCGGGGCAGGGAGGGCCCACAGTGAGTACGCAGTATTTT. Translated: CASSPPGQGGPTVSTQYF.

The rearrangement uses TRBV5-4 and TRBJ2-5, with TRBD2 matching over 8 bases. The V segment lost 3 bases and the J segment 2 bases; nucleotides outside the gene matches: 6. Germline V CDR1 and CDR2: SGHNT, YYREEE (reference sequence). This CDR3 has 15 amino acids. CDR3 region: CASSSQRGRQETQYF. The CDR3 region has the DNA TGTGCCAGCAGCTCCCAGCGGGGGAGACAAGAGACCCAGTACTTC.

The chain carries TRBV12-5 and TRBJ2-2; D may be TRBD1 (6 bases). The CDR3 loop spans 16 amino acids. Germline assignment: CDR1 LGHNT and CDR2 FRNRAP. V dropped 1 base and J dropped 4 bases, with 13 bases sitting between them. CDR3 nucleotides: TGTGCTAGTGGTTTGGGTGACAGGAGAGGCACCGGGGAGCTGTTTTTT. It encodes CASGLGDRRGTGELFF.

V usage is TRBV6-5 and J usage is TRBJ1-2, with D perhaps matching TRBD1 (5 bases). CDR3 length equals 13 residues. Trimming stripped 5 bases from V and 4 bases from J, with 11 bases between. Per the germline V gene, CDR1 is MNHEY and CDR2 is SVGAGI. CDR3 residues: CASSPGGLYGYTF. The CDR3, as DNA: TGTGCCAGCAGTCCCGGGGGTCTCTATGGCTACACCTTC.

The chain links TRBV5-1 to TRBJ1-5; 7 bases fit TRBD1. Germline CDR1 SGHRS, CDR2 YFSETQ. The CDR3 is made up of 15 amino acids. V was clipped by 4 bases and J by 3 bases; unmatched bases: 7. The DNA for the CDR3 is TGCGCCAGCAGCCCTACCGGGACAGACAATCAGCCCCAGCATTTT. Translation gives CASSPTGTDNQPQHF.

The genes are TRBV27 and TRBJ2-1; 8 bases align to TRBD2. The V gene end was trimmed by 3 bases and the J gene end by 3 bases; junction bases not matched to a gene: 4. The CDR3 totals 15 residues. Germline values: CDR1 MNHEY, CDR2 SMNVEV (reference sequence). CDR3 in DNA: TGTGCCAGCAGTTTGTCCGGGACTAGCTACAATGAGCAGTTCTTC. It is translated as CASSLSGTSYNEQFF.